This TCR beta chain was obtained from a study of beta chain features in type 1 diabetes. Trimming shortened V by 2 bases and J by 8 bases, and 15 bases separated the two germline ends. The germline CDR1 and CDR2 sequences are MNHEY and SVGAGI. CDR3 length: 14 residues. All of the isolated RNA was reverse transcribed, so expressed TCRB transcripts were sequenced. Profiling relied on immunoSEQ multiplex PCR, and the TCRdb table lists in-frame clones only, not all of them. The sample has 310,000 or so clones, approximately 10% seen once; the top ten hold more than 0.015%. The sample holds one count of this clone.

The chain joins TRBV6-5 to TRBJ1-1, with D unclear. The sequence came from a woman in her 30s in good health. The sequenced sample was naive CD4+ T cells from blood. The CDR3 DNA sequence: TGTGCCAGCAGTTACCCCGCCCCCGGTTCGGAAGCTTTCTTT. Translation gives CASSYPAPGSEAFF.